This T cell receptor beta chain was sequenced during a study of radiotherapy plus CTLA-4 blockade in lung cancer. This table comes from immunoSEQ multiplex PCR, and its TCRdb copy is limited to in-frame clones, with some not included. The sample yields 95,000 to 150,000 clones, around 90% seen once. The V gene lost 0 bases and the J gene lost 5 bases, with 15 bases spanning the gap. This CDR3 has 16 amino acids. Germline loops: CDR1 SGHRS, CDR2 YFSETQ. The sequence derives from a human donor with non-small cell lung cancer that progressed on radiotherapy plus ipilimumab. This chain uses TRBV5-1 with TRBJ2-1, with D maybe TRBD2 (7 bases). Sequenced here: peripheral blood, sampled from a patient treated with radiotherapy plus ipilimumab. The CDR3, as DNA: TGCGCCAGCAGCTTGGGACACGGGGGGCGGAACAATGAGCAGTTCTTC. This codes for CASSLGHGGRNNEQFF.